This T cell receptor (beta chain) was captured by sequencing in a study of T-cell reconstitution after alpha-beta-depleted transplantation in children. Study-wide results and caveats: By about two months after transplant, alpha-beta T cells reportedly arose from several hundred graft clones that had expanded. The study traced high day-60 TCRbeta diversity in some patients to surviving recipient T cells and thymic progenitors. One year post-transplant, T-cell counts and diversity were largely derived from T cells produced anew.

The CDR3 totals 16 residues. CDR1 is SGHVS, CDR2 FQNEAQ, per germline. The V end lost 3 bases, the J end lost 1 base, and 12 bases lay between the germline ends. Only one count was recorded for this clonotype. Its specificity is not known. Unique molecular identifiers featured in how the TCRbeta library was prepared. Each CDR3 protein gets one entry after TCRdb re-called the PCR reads with MiXCR. The data hold 800,000 to 1,000,000 distinct CDR3 sequences, with around 30% observed a single time. The origin of this receptor is a boy under two years old who had a stem cell transplant for SCID, so the T cells may come from the graft donor. This chain connects TRBV7-8 to TRBJ2-2; D is undetermined. The sequencing here drew on PBMCs, mostly from graft donor cells, taken 360 days after TCRalphabeta/CD19-depleted stem cell transplant. The CDR3 DNA is TGTGCCAGCAGCTTTAGGGCGGCAGGGAACACCGGGGAGCTGTTTTTT. Its protein product is CASSFRAAGNTGELFF.